This TCR beta chain was recorded in a study of blood T cell repertoires in COVID-19. Produced via immunoSEQ multiplex PCR; TCRdb's table is partial and in-frame only. The sample includes 150,000 to 170,000 clones, about 88% of them seen just once. Germline V CDR1 and CDR2: SGDLS, YYNGEE. The V gene lost 4 bases and the J gene lost 0 bases, with 11 bases spanning the gap. The CDR3 extends over 15 amino acids. This chain connects TRBV9 to TRBJ1-3; tentative D call: TRBD1 (6 bases). The receptor was isolated from an older woman with COVID-19, enrolled during active disease. The sample comprised peripheral blood. CDR3 sequence (DNA): TGTGCCAGCAGCTCTACAGGGATCTCTGGAAACACCATATATTTT. Amino acid sequence: CASSSTGISGNTIYF.